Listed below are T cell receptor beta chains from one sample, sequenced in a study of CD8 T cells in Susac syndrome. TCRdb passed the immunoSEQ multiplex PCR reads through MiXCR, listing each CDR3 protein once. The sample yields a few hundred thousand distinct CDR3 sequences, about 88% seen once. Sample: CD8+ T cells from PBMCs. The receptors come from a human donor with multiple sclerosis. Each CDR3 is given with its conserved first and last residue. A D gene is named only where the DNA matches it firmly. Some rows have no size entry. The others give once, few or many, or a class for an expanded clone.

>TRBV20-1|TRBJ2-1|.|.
TGCAGTGCTAGAGCGGCGGTCGCTTACAATGAGCAGTTCTTC
CSARAAVAYNEQFF
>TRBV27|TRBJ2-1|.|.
TGTGCCAGCAGTTTAATCTTCGGGACTGAGCAGTTCTTC
CASSLIFGTEQFF
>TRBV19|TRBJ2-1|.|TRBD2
TGTGCCAGTAGGATTTGGCGGGAGAGTGATGAGCAGTTCTTC
CASRIWRESDEQFF
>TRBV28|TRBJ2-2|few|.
TGTGCCAGCAGTCCCTACACCGGGGAGCTGTTTTTT
CASSPYTGELFF
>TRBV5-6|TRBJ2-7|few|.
TGTGCCAGCAGCTTAAACATCTACGAGCAGTACTTC
CASSLNIYEQYF
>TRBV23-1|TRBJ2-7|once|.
TGCGCCGGCCCCGCGGACTATACTTCCTACGAGCAGTACTTC
CAGPADYTSYEQYF
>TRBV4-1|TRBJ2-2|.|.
TGCGCCAGCAGCCTCGAAGTCCGATTGACCGGGGAGCTGTTTTTT
CASSLEVRLTGELFF
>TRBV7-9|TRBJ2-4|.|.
TGTGCCAGCAGTCCGGGGAGCCTAAGGGGAAACATTCAGTACTTC
CASSPGSLRGNIQYF
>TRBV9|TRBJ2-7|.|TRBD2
TGTGCCAGCAGCGTAGAATGGACTAGCAATTACGAGCAGTACTTC
CASSVEWTSNYEQYF
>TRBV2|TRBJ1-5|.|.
TGTGCCAGCAGTGCAGGGTACAATCAGCCCCAGCATTTT
CASSAGYNQPQHF
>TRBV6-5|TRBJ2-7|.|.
TGTGCCAGCAGTTACGAAGCGGATGACATCTCCTACGAGCAGTACTTC
CASSYEADDISYEQYF
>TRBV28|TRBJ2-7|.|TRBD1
TGTGCCAGCACCCCGACAGGGGGGGGCTACGAGCAGTACTTC
CASTPTGGGYEQYF
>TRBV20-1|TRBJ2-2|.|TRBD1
TGCAGTGCTACTCTCGGACAGGGGGGCACCGGGGAGCTGTTTTTT
CSATLGQGGTGELFF
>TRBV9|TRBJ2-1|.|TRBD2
TGTGCCAGCAGCGTCAGACTAGCGGGCCTCTACAATGAGCAGTTCTTC
CASSVRLAGLYNEQFF
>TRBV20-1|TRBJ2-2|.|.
TGCAGTGCTTGCCAGGTCACTGGTCGCACCGGGGAGCTGTTTTTT
CSACQVTGRTGELFF
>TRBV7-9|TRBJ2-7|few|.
TGTGCCAGCAGCCACTGGCAGGACAATACCTACGAGCAGTACTTC
CASSHWQDNTYEQYF
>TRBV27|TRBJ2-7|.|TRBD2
TGTGCCAGCAGACTAGCGGGAGGTACCGTGGGTTACGAGCAGTACTTC
CASRLAGGTVGYEQYF
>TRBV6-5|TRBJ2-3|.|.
TGTGCCAGCAGTCACACGGACACAGATACGCAGTATTTT
CASSHTDTDTQYF
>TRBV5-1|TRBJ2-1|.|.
TGCGCCAGCAGCCACGACGATGAGCAGTTCTTC
CASSHDDEQFF
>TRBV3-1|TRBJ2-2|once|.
TGTGCCAGCAGCTCTTTACCTGACACCGGGGAGCTGTTTTTT
CASSSLPDTGELFF
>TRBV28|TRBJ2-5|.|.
TGTGCCAGCAGTTTATTGTGGAGCGGGCAAGAGACCCAGTACTTC
CASSLLWSGQETQYF
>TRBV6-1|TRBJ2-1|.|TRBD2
TGTGCCAGCCTCGGCGTCCGGGCGGGAGCCACCCCCAATGAGCAGTTCTTC
CASLGVRAGATPNEQFF
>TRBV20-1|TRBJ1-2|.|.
TGCAGTGCGCCGTATGGCTACACCTTC
CSAPYGYTF
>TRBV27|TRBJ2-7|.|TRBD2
TGTGCCAGCAGTTTACTGTCGATAGCGGGAGGGGGTGGCTACGAGCAGTACTTC
CASSLLSIAGGGGYEQYF
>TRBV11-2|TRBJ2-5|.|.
TGTGCCAGCAGCCTTATCCGGGACTACCAAGAGACCCAGTACTTC
CASSLIRDYQETQYF
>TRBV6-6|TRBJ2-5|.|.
TGTGCCAGCAGTTACTCGAACGGAGACAACCAAGAGACCCAGTACTTC
CASSYSNGDNQETQYF
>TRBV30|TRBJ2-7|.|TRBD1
TGTGCCTGGAGTGTTGGGACAGGGGAACACGAGCAGTACTTC
CAWSVGTGEHEQYF
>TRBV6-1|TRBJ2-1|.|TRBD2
TGTGCCAGCAGTGACTGGACTAGCGGGAGGCCCGAGCAGTTCTTC
CASSDWTSGRPEQFF
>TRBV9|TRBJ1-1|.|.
TGTGCCAGCAGCGGGGACCTTACGAACACTGAAGCTTTCTTT
CASSGDLTNTEAFF
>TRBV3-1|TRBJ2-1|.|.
TGTGCCAGCAGCCAAGAAATGCGGGGAAAGGGTGGAGGTGAGCAGTTCTTC
CASSQEMRGKGGGEQFF
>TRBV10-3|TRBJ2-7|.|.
TGTGCCGTCCGGGACAAGGACTCCTACGAGCAGTACTTC
CAVRDKDSYEQYF
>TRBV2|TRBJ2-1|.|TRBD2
TGTGCCAGCAGTGAAGCCGTTACTAGCGGGAGGCGAGGTGAGCAGTTCTTC
CASSEAVTSGRRGEQFF
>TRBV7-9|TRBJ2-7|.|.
TGTGCCAGCAGCTTAGCGCCTTGGGGAACCTACGAGCAGTACTTC
CASSLAPWGTYEQYF
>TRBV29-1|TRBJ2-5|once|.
TGCAGCGTTATTCCGGCTCCCCGGACCCAGTACTTC
CSVIPAPRTQYF
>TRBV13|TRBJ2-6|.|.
TGTGCCAGCAAGGGAGAGGGGTCATTCCCTGGGGCCAACGTCCTGACTTTC
CASKGEGSFPGANVLTF
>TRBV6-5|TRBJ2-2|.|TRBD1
TGTGCCAGCAGTTACCGGGACAGGGGGCGCGAGTCCGGGGAGCTGTTTTTT
CASSYRDRGRESGELFF
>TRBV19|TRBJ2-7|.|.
TGTGCCAGTAAAGTCCCGGGAGACGAGCAGTACTTC
CASKVPGDEQYF
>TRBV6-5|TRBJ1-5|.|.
TGTGCCAGCAGATCCGACGGAGACAGCAATCAGCCCCAGCATTTT
CASRSDGDSNQPQHF
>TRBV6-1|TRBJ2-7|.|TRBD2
TGTGCCAGCAAAGGGACCGGGGGGGCCTACGAGCAGTACTTC
CASKGTGGAYEQYF
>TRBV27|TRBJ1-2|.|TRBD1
TGTGCCAGCAGTCCGACAGGGGGGAACTATGGCTACACCTTC
CASSPTGGNYGYTF
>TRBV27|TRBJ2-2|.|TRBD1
TGTGCCAGCAGCCCTAGGAGGACAGGGATGATGATCGGGGAGCTGTTTTTT
CASSPRRTGMMIGELFF
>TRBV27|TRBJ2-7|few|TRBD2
TGTGCCAGCAGTTCCTTGTCTAGCGGCCTCTCCTACGAGCAGTACTTC
CASSSLSSGLSYEQYF
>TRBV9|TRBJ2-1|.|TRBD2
TGTGCCAGCAGCGTAGAGGGGACTAGCGGGGGCTCCTACAATGAGCAGTTCTTC
CASSVEGTSGGSYNEQFF
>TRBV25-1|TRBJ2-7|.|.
TGTGCCAGCAGTGAAGAGGGCAGGCGGGCCTACGAGCAGTACTTC
CASSEEGRRAYEQYF
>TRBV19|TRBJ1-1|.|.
TGTGCCAGTACTCCTGATGTAAGATATGTAGAAGCTTTCTTT
CASTPDVRYVEAFF
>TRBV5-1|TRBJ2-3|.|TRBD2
TGCGCCAGCAGGCTGACTAGCGCTAGCACAGATACGCAGTATTTT
CASRLTSASTDTQYF
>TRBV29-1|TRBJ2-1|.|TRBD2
TGCAGCGGGATAGCGGGAGGGCCCTACAATGAGCAGTTCTTC
CSGIAGGPYNEQFF
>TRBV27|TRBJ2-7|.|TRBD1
TGTGCCAGCAGTTGGACAGGGGGCAACGAGCAGTACTTC
CASSWTGGNEQYF
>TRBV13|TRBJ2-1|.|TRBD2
TGTGCCAGCAGCTTAACTCCGGGACTAGCGGGAGTAGAGCAGTTCTTC
CASSLTPGLAGVEQFF
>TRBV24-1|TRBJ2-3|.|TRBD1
TGTGCCACCAGTGACGGACAGGGCGGGCAGTATTTT
CATSDGQGGQYF
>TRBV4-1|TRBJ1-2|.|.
TGCGCCAGCAGCCAAGGATCCAGGGGCAACTATGGCTACACCTTC
CASSQGSRGNYGYTF
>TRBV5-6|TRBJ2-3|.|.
TGTGCCAGCAGCTTGGTTTTAGAGGGAAGCACAGATACGCAGTATTTT
CASSLVLEGSTDTQYF
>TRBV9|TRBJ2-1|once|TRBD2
TGTGCCAGCAGCGGAAGCGGGAGGCATTACAATGAGCAGTTCTTC
CASSGSGRHYNEQFF
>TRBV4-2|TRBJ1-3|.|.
TGTGCCAGCAGCCAGGGGGCGAAGACTGGAAACACCATATATTTT
CASSQGAKTGNTIYF